Presented here are 10 T cell receptor beta chains from one specimen sequenced in a study of blood T cell repertoires in COVID-19. The repertoire was sequenced with immunoSEQ multiplex PCR; TCRdb's copy has only in-frame clones and lacks some. The table shows approximately 220,000 clones, with about four fifths occurring only once. The specimen was PBMCs or T cells enriched from blood (not recorded which). All receptors derive from a woman aged 40 to 50 who had recovered from COVID-19.

The chain combines TRBV7-2 with TRBJ1-2, with TRBD1 as a possible D gene (5 bases). Deletions cut 2 bases from V and 6 bases from J, with 13 bases between. CDR1 SGHTA and CDR2 FQGNSA come from the germline V gene. CDR3 size: 14 residues. The chain's CDR3 is CASSLQGRPDGYTF. The CDR3 region has the DNA TGTGCCAGCAGCTTACAGGGAAGGCCCGATGGCTACACCTTC. The entire variable domain, with the rest obtained from reference TRBV7-2 and TRBJ1-2, is as follows: GAGVSQSPSNKVTEKGKDVELRCDPISGHTALYWYRQSLGQGLEFLIYFQGNSAPDKSGLPSDRFSAERTGGSVSTLTIQRTQQEDSAVYLCASSLQGRPDGYTFGSGTRLTVV.

The chain is built from TRBV3-1 (or the pseudogene TRBV3-2) and TRBJ2-3; 9 bases match TRBD2. V shed 0 bases and J 3 bases; nucleotides not matched to a gene: 4. CDR3 length: 16 residues. Germline lookup yields CDR1 LGHDT and CDR2 YNNKEL (reference sequence). CDR3 bases: TGTGCCAGCAGCCAAGATAGCGGGAGAGGGACAGATACGCAGTATTTT. Translating gives CASSQDSGRGTDTQYF.

The chain joins TRBV7-6 to TRBJ2-1; 12 nucleotides align to TRBD2. J was trimmed by 2 bases and V by 5 bases; bases with no gene match: 4. The CDR3 sequence is 16 residues long. The germline gives CDR1 SGHVS, CDR2 FNYEAQ. CDR3 loop: CASSTTSGGTYNEQFF. As DNA, the CDR3 is TGTGCCAGCAGCACTACTAGCGGGGGGACCTACAATGAGCAGTTCTTC.

Remarks on this clone: Other DNA sequences in this specimen translate into the identical CDR3. The genes are TRBV28 and TRBJ1-2; 7 positions match TRBD1. This CDR3 is built from 12 residues. Germline lookup yields CDR1 MDHEN and CDR2 SYDVKM. V was clipped by 4 bases and J by 4 bases; unmatched bases: 0. CDR3 DNA sequence: TGTGCCAGCAGTTCAGGGGGCTATGGCTACACCTTC. Protein: CASSSGGYGYTF.

This sequence joins TRBV5-4 and TRBJ1-1; 7 bases match TRBD1. The germline V gene has CDR1 SGHNT and CDR2 YYREEE (reference sequence). V was pared by 0 bases and J by 1 base, with 3 bases of the junction left unmatched. The CDR3 sequence is 15 residues long. The CDR3 here is CASSLAGTANTEAFF. The CDR3 DNA reads as TGTGCCAGCAGCTTGGCCGGGACAGCGAACACTGAAGCTTTCTTT. The complete variable domain, with remaining parts taken from reference TRBV5-4 and TRBJ1-1, reads ETGVTQSPTHLIKTRGQQVTLRCSSQSGHNTVSWYQQALGQGPQFIFQYYREEENGRGNFPPRFSGLQFPNYSSELNVNALELDDSALYLCASSLAGTANTEAFFGQGTRLTVV.

This chain joins TRBV4-3 and TRBJ2-1; 13 nucleotides align to TRBD2. CDR3 length: 15 residues. Germline V gene lookup returns CDR1 LGHNA and CDR2 YSLEER. The trim removed 4 bases at V and 5 bases at J, leaving 2 bases unmatched. The CDR3 loop is CASSRGTSGDNEQFF. CDR3 nucleotide sequence: TGCGCCAGCAGCCGGGGGACTAGCGGGGACAATGAGCAGTTCTTC.

The rearrangement links TRBV7-2 to TRBJ1-1; 10 nucleotides agree with TRBD1. Germline V gives CDR1 SGHTA, CDR2 FQGNSA. The V segment lost 5 bases and the J segment 7 bases; nucleotides outside the gene matches: 4. The CDR3 has 13 amino acids. The DNA for the CDR3 is TGTGCCAGCAGCAGACAGGGGGCGAGTGAAGCTTTCTTT. Protein: CASSRQGASEAFF.

This clone showed up just a few times. The rearrangement links TRBV15 to TRBJ2-6; tentatively, D is TRBD1 (5 bases). This CDR3 has 16 residues. V was clipped by 0 bases and J by 2 bases, with 8 bases between them. The germline V gene has CDR1 LNHNV and CDR2 YYDKDF (reference sequence). The CDR3 here is CATSRDRVPGANVLTF. As DNA, the CDR3 is TGTGCCACCAGCAGAGACAGGGTACCTGGGGCCAACGTCCTGACTTTC. Looking up the rest from reference TRBV15 and TRBJ2-6 gives the full variable domain: DAMVIQNPRYQVTQFGKPVTLSCSQTLNHNVMYWYQQKSSQAPKLLFHYYDKDFNNEADTPDNFQSRRPNTSFCFLDIRSPGLGDTAMYLCATSRDRVPGANVLTFGAGSRLTVL.

The chain recombines TRBV7-9 with TRBJ2-2; 10 bases fit TRBD2. This CDR3 is 16 amino acids long. Trimming cost V 1 base and J 3 bases; bases outside gene matches: 2. Germline V gene sequence: CDR1 SEHNR, CDR2 FQNEAQ (reference sequence). The CDR3 DNA reads as TGTGCCAGCAGCTTAGGCCTAGCGGGAGACACCGGGGAGCTGTTTTTT. The encoded protein is CASSLGLAGDTGELFF. The full variable domain, in which reference TRBV7-9 and TRBJ2-2 provide the parts outside the CDR3, is DTGVSQNPRHKITKRGQNVTFRCDPISEHNRLYWYRQTLGQGPEFLTYFQNEAQLEKSRLLSDRFSAERPKGSFSTLEIQRTEQGDSAMYLCASSLGLAGDTGELFFGEGSRLTVL.

This chain links TRBV7-2 with TRBJ2-7; 7 bases map to TRBD2. CDR3 length equals 14 residues. Germline-derived CDR1 and CDR2 are SGHTA and FQGNSA. Germline trimming cut 3 bases from V and 0 bases from J; bases unmatched to any gene: 2. This CDR3 reads CASSFRTSSYEQYF. Here the CDR3 DNA reads TGTGCCAGCAGCTTCAGGACTAGCTCCTACGAGCAGTACTTC.